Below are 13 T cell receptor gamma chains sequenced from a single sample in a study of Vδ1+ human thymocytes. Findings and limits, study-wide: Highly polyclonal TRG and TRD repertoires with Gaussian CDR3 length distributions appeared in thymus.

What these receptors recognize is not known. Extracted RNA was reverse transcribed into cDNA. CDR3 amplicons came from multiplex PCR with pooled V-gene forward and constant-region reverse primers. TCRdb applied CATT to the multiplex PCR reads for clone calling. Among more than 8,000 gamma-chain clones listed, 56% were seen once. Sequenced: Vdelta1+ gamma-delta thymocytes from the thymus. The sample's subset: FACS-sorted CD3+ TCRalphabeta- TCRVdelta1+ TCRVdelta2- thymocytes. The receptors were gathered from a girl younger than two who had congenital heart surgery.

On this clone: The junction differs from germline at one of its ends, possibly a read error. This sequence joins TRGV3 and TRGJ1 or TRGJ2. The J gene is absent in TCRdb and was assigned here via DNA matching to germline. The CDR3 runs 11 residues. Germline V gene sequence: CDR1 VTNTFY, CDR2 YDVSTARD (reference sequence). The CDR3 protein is CAAWDGCTKLF. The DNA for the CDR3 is TGTGCCGCCTGGGACGGGTGTACGAAACTCTTT.

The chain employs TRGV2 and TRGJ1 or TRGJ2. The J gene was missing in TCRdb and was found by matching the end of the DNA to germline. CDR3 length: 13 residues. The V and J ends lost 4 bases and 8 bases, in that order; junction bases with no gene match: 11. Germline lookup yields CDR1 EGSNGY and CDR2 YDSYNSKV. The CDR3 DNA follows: TGTGCCACCTGGGATGCGCGTCTCGATAAGAAACTCTTT. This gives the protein CATWDARLDKKLF.

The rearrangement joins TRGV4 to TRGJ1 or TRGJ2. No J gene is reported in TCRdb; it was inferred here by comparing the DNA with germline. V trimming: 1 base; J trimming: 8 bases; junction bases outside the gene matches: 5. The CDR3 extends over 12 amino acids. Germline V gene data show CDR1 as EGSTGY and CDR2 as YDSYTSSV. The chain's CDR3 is CATWDGAHKKLF. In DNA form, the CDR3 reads TGTGCCACCTGGGATGGAGCGCATAAGAAACTCTTT.

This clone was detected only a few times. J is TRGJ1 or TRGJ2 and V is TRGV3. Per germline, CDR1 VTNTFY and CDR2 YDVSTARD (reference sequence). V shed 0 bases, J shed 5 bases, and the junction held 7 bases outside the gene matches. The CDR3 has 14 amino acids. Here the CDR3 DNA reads TGTGCCACCTGGGACAGGCCTTTGCATTATAAGAAACTCTTT. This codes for CATWDRPLHYKKLF.

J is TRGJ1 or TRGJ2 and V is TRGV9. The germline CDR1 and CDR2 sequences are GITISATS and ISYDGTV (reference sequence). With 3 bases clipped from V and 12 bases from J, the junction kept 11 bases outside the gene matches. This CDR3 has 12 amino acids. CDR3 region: CALWEHREAKLF. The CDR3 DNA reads TGTGCCTTGTGGGAGCATAGAGAAGCGAAACTCTTT.

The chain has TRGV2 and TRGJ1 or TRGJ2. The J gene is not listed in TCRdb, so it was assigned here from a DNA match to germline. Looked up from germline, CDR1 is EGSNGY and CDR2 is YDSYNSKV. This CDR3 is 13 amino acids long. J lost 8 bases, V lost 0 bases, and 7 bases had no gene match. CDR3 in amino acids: CATWDGPTHKKLF. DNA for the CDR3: TGTGCCACCTGGGACGGGCCAACGCATAAGAAACTCTTT.

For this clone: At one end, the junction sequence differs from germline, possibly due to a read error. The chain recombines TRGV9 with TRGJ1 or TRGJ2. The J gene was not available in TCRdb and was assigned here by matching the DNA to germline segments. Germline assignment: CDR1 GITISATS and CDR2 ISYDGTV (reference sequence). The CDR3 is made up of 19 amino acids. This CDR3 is CALWGVRPTIERNYYKKLF. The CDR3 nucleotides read TGTGCCTTGTGGGGGGTGCGACCCACGATCGAAAGGAATTATTATAAGAAACTCTTT.

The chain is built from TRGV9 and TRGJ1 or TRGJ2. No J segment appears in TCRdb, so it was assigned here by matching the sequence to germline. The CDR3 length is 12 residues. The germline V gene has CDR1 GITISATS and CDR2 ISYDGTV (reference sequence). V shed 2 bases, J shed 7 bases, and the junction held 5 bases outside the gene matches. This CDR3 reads CALWEDLYKKLF. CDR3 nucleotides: TGTGCCTTGTGGGAGGACCTGTATAAGAAACTCTTT.

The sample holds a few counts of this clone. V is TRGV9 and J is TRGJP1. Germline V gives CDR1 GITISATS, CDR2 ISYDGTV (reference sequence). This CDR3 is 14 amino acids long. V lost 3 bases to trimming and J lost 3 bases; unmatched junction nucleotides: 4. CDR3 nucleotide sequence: TGTGCCTTGTGGGAGATGGCCACTGGTTGGTTCAAGATATTT. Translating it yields CALWEMATGWFKIF.

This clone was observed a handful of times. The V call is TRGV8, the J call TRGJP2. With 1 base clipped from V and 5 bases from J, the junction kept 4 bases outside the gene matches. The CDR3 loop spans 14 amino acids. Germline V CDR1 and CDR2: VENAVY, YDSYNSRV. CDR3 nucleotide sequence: TGTGCCACCTGGGATAGACCGAGTGATTGGATCAAGACGTTT. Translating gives CATWDRPSDWIKTF.

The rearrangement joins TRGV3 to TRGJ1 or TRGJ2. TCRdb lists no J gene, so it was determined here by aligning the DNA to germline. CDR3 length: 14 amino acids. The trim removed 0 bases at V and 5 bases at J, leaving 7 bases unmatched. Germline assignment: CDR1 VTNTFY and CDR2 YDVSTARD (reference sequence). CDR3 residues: CATWDRPRNYKKLF. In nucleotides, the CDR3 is TGTGCCACCTGGGACAGGCCAAGGAATTATAAGAAACTCTTT.

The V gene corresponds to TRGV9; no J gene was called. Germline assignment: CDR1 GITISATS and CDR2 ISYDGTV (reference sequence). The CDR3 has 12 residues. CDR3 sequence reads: CALWCRDYKRLF. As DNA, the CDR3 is TGTGCCTTGTGGTGCCGGGATTATAAGAGACTCTTT.

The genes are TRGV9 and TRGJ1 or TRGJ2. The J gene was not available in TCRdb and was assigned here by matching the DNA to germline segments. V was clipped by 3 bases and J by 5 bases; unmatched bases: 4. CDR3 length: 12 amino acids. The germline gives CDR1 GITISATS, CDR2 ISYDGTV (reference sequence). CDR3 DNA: TGTGCCTTGTGGGAGTCAGATTATAAGAAACTCTTT. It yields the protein CALWESDYKKLF.